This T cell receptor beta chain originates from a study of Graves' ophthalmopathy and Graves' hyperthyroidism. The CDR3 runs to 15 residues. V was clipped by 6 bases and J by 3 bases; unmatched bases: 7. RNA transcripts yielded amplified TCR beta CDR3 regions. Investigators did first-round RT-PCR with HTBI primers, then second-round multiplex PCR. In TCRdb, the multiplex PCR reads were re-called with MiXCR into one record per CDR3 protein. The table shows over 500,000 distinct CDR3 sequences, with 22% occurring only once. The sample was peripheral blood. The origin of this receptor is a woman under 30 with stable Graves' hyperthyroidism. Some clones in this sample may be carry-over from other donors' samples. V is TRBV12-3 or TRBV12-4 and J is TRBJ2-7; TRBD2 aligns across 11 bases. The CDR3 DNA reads TGTGCCAGCAGGGGGACCGGGACTAGCGGCTACGAGCAGTACTTC. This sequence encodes CASRGTGTSGYEQYF.